A selection of T cell receptor beta chains follows, all from one sample in a study of PD-1 blockade in classical Hodgkin lymphoma. Sequencing was performed with immunoSEQ multiplex PCR; in TCRdb, only in-frame clones are kept and a portion is missing. The data contain roughly 20,000 clones, around three quarters of them singletons. The input for sequencing was peripheral blood mononuclear cells (PBMCs), taken before the fourth cycle of nivolumab. The receptors originated from a human donor with classical Hodgkin lymphoma. Both conserved end residues are part of each CDR3. D genes are given only for firm matches. Clone size appears in some rows only: once, few, many, or a class for an expanded clone.

>.|TRBJ2-7|.|TRBV4-1
CASSQDFPGPYEQYF
TGCGCCAGCAGCCAAGACTTTCCCGGTCCCTACGAGCAGTACTTC
>.|TRBJ2-5|few|TRBV10-3
CAISPGGERKTQYF
TGTGCCATCAGCCCCGGGGGCGAAAGGAAGACCCAGTACTTC
>.|TRBJ2-7|.|TRBV6-1
CASSEETYYEQYF
TGTGCCAGCAGTGAGGAGACGTACTACGAGCAGTACTTC
>.|TRBJ2-7|.|TRBV6-6
CASSSPSYEQYF
TGTGCCAGCAGCTCCCCCTCCTACGAGCAGTACTTC
>.|TRBJ2-4|.|TRBV15
CATSRIGGAKNIQYF
TGTGCCACCAGCAGAATCGGGGGAGCCAAAAACATTCAGTACTTC
>.|TRBJ2-5|few|TRBV5-5
CASSLDGLQETQYF
TGTGCCAGCAGCTTGGATGGGTTACAAGAGACCCAGTACTTC
>TRBD1|TRBJ2-7|.|TRBV28
CASSFRDRHEQYF
TGTGCCAGCAGTTTCCGGGACAGGCACGAGCAGTACTTC
>TRBD1|TRBJ1-1|.|TRBV6-5
CASRRTGVGEAFF
TGTGCCAGCAGAAGGACAGGGGTAGGTGAAGCTTTCTTT
>.|TRBJ1-1|.|TRBV5-1
CASSLAGRFEAFF
TGCGCCAGCAGCTTGGCGGGGAGGTTTGAAGCTTTCTTT
>.|TRBJ2-7|.|TRBV6-6
CASSYYHTGGEQYF
TGTGCCAGCAGTTACTACCACACCGGTGGCGAGCAGTACTTC
>.|TRBJ2-7|.|TRBV6-1
CASRRERAFDEQYF
TGTGCCAGCAGGAGAGAAAGGGCCTTTGACGAGCAGTACTTC
>.|TRBJ1-1|.|TRBV25-1
CASSLTGRYTEAFF
TGTGCCAGCAGCCTTACAGGGAGGTACACTGAAGCTTTCTTT
>.|TRBJ2-7|.|TRBV2
CASTLPDSYEQYF
TGTGCCAGCACCCTCCCGGACAGTTACGAGCAGTACTTC
>.|TRBJ1-2|.|TRBV6-6
CASSPAGYGYTF
TGTGCCAGCAGCCCCGCCGGGTATGGCTACACCTTC
>TRBD1|TRBJ2-5|.|TRBV6-5
CASRLAKDRGETQYF
TGTGCCAGCAGGCTTGCAAAAGACAGGGGAGAGACCCAGTACTTC
>.|TRBJ1-1|.|TRBV5-1
CASSGAGTRSSQDTEAFF
TGCGCCAGCAGCGGGGCCGGGACCCGAAGCTCTCAGGACACTGAAGCTTTCTTT
>TRBD2|TRBJ2-7|.|TRBV18
CASSFLLAGDGEQYF
TGTGCCAGCTCATTTCTACTAGCGGGAGACGGGGAGCAGTACTTC